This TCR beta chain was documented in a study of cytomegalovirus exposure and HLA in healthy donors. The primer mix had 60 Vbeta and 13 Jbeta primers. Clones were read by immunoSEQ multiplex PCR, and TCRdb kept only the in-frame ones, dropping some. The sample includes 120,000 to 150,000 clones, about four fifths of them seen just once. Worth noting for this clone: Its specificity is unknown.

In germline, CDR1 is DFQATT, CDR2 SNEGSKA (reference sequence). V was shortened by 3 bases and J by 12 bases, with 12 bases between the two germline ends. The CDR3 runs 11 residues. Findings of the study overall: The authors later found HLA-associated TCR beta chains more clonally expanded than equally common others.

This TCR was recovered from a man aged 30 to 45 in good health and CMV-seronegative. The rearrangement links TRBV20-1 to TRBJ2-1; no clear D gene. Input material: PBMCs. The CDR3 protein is CSARLGDGQFF. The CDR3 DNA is TGCAGTGCTAGGCTCGGTGATGGGCAGTTCTTC.